These T cell receptor beta chains were read from a single sample in a study of blood T cell repertoires in COVID-19. Sequencing used immunoSEQ multiplex PCR; TCRdb keeps in-frame clones, though not all of them. This table holds 360,000 or so clones, about 90% found once. The sequenced sample consisted of PBMCs or T cells enriched from blood (not recorded which). The receptor source for this set is a woman under 40 who had recovered from COVID-19. Both conserved end residues are part of each CDR3. A D gene is named only where the DNA matches it firmly. The listing skips clone size in some rows; elsewhere it reads once, few, many or a size class.

size: NA
V: TRBV3-1/TRBV3-2
J: TRBJ2-1
D: NA
DNA: TGTGCCAGCAGCCAAGATCAGAGGCCATACTACAATGAGCAGTTCTTC
CDR3: CASSQDQRPYYNEQFF

size: NA
V: TRBV9
J: TRBJ2-2
D: NA
DNA: TGTGCCAGCAGCGTAGTGAGGGACACCGGGGAGCTGTTTTTT
CDR3: CASSVVRDTGELFF

size: few
V: TRBV23-1
J: TRBJ1-2
D: NA
DNA: TGCGCCAGCAGTCGAGCCATGGGAGACTATGGCTACACCTTC
CDR3: CASSRAMGDYGYTF

size: NA
V: TRBV11-2
J: TRBJ2-7
D: NA
DNA: TGTGCCAGCAGCTTAGATCGCAGCGAGCAGTACTTC
CDR3: CASSLDRSEQYF

size: NA
V: TRBV15
J: TRBJ1-5
D: TRBD1
DNA: TGTGCCACCAGCGCGACAGGGTGGCGGCAGCCCCAGCATTTT
CDR3: CATSATGWRQPQHF

size: NA
V: TRBV19
J: TRBJ2-2
D: NA
DNA: TGTGCCACCTCTCCCGGGACAACGAACACCGGGGAGCTGTTTTTT
CDR3: CATSPGTTNTGELFF

size: NA
V: TRBV5-1
J: TRBJ1-4
D: NA
DNA: TGCGCCAGCAGCCCGCCGGGAACAACTAATGAAAAACTGTTTTTT
CDR3: CASSPPGTTNEKLFF

size: NA
V: TRBV6-1
J: TRBJ1-6
D: NA
DNA: TGTGCCAGCAGTGACCCCGGGAGGCATTCACCCCTCCACTTT
CDR3: CASSDPGRHSPLHF

size: NA
V: TRBV19
J: TRBJ1-1
D: NA
DNA: TGTGCCAGTAGTACTTCCTACAGGGCTGAAGCTTTCTTT
CDR3: CASSTSYRAEAFF

size: NA
V: TRBV7-9
J: TRBJ2-1
D: TRBD1
DNA: TGTGCCAGCAGCCTCCAGTCAGGGGGCAATGAGCAGTTCTTC
CDR3: CASSLQSGGNEQFF

size: NA
V: TRBV5-6
J: TRBJ1-4
D: NA
DNA: TGTGCCAGCAGCCTTGGAAGGGAGGCTAATGAAAAACTGTTTTTT
CDR3: CASSLGREANEKLFF

size: once
V: TRBV5-4
J: TRBJ1-2
D: NA
DNA: TGTGCCAGCAGTTCAAGCTTAGGGGCGGCGAACTATGGCTACACCTTC
CDR3: CASSSSLGAANYGYTF

size: NA
V: TRBV19
J: TRBJ1-3
D: NA
DNA: TGTGCCAGTAGTCCACTAAACTCTGGAAACACCATATATTTT
CDR3: CASSPLNSGNTIYF

size: NA
V: TRBV19
J: TRBJ2-5
D: NA
DNA: TGTGCCAGTAGTATCGGAGGCAGGGGAGAGACCCAGTACTTC
CDR3: CASSIGGRGETQYF

size: NA
V: TRBV19
J: TRBJ1-2
D: TRBD1
DNA: TGTGCCAGTAGTAGAGGACAGGGGGGGACCTATGGCTACACCTTC
CDR3: CASSRGQGGTYGYTF

size: few
V: TRBV9
J: TRBJ2-1
D: TRBD1
DNA: TGTGCCAGCAGCGCCGGACAGGCTTCCTACAATGAGCAGTTCTTC
CDR3: CASSAGQASYNEQFF

size: NA
V: TRBV7-8
J: TRBJ1-2
D: TRBD1
DNA: TGTGCCAGCAGCCTGACAGGGCGGTTTAACTATGGCTACACCTTC
CDR3: CASSLTGRFNYGYTF

size: NA
V: TRBV18
J: TRBJ2-5
D: NA
DNA: TGTGCCAGCTCACCATTTCCCTCGGGTGGAGAGACCCAGTACTTC
CDR3: CASSPFPSGGETQYF

size: NA
V: TRBV29-1
J: TRBJ2-1
D: NA
DNA: TGCAGTAACTCTCTTGTGGCGGTCGGTGAGCAGTTCTTC
CDR3: CSNSLVAVGEQFF

size: NA
V: TRBV9
J: TRBJ2-2
D: TRBD1
DNA: TGTGCCAGCAGCGTAGGGACAGGGGTGAACACCGGGGAGCTGTTTTTT
CDR3: CASSVGTGVNTGELFF

size: NA
V: TRBV11-2
J: TRBJ2-3
D: TRBD2
DNA: TGTGCCAGCAGCACCCAAGCGGGATCCACAGATACGCAGTATTTT
CDR3: CASSTQAGSTDTQYF

size: NA
V: TRBV5-8
J: TRBJ2-7
D: NA
DNA: TGTGCCAGCAGCCTGGGGCCCCCCTACGAGCAGTACTTC
CDR3: CASSLGPPYEQYF

size: NA
V: TRBV5-6
J: TRBJ1-1
D: NA
DNA: TGTGCCAGCAGCTTGAAGGGGCGGTATAGTGTCACTGAAGCTTTCTTT
CDR3: CASSLKGRYSVTEAFF

size: NA
V: TRBV2
J: TRBJ1-2
D: NA
DNA: TGTGCCAGCAGTGGAGTAATACCAAACTATGGCTACACCTTC
CDR3: CASSGVIPNYGYTF

size: once
V: TRBV5-1
J: TRBJ1-1
D: TRBD1
DNA: TGCGCCAGCAGCTCCCCAGGGGGCAAAACTGAAGCTTTCTTT
CDR3: CASSSPGGKTEAFF

size: NA
V: TRBV3-1/TRBV3-2
J: TRBJ2-5
D: NA
DNA: TGTGCCAGCAGCCAAGGACAGCAAGAGACCCAGTACTTC
CDR3: CASSQGQQETQYF

size: once
V: TRBV5-8
J: TRBJ1-4
D: NA
DNA: TGTGCCAGCAGCTTGGGACAGTGGGGCCTTAATGAAAAACTGTTTTTT
CDR3: CASSLGQWGLNEKLFF

size: few
V: TRBV5-1
J: TRBJ2-5
D: TRBD2
DNA: TGCGCCAGCAGCTATAGCGGGATACTGGAGACCCAGTACTTC
CDR3: CASSYSGILETQYF

size: few
V: TRBV11-2
J: TRBJ2-2
D: NA
DNA: TGTGCCAGCAGCTTAGGCGGGGTGGGCACCGGGGAGCTGTTTTTT
CDR3: CASSLGGVGTGELFF

size: NA
V: TRBV5-6
J: TRBJ1-1
D: NA
DNA: TGTGCCAGCAGCTTGGGTGGAGCGGGGGTAAACACTGAAGCTTTCTTT
CDR3: CASSLGGAGVNTEAFF

size: NA
V: TRBV9
J: TRBJ1-2
D: TRBD1
DNA: TGTGCCAGCAGCGTAGGAGGACAGGGGGCGGATGGCTACACCTTC
CDR3: CASSVGGQGADGYTF

size: NA
V: TRBV2
J: TRBJ2-2
D: TRBD2
DNA: TGTGCCAGCAGTGAAGAGGCTAGCGGAATCGGGGAGCTGTTTTTT
CDR3: CASSEEASGIGELFF

size: NA
V: TRBV9
J: TRBJ2-1
D: NA
DNA: TGTGCCAGCAGCGCGCGGTTCCAAGAGGGCTACAATGAGCAGTTCTTC
CDR3: CASSARFQEGYNEQFF

size: NA
V: TRBV27
J: TRBJ1-5
D: NA
DNA: TGTGCCAGCAGTCTGGGACTGAACAATCAGCCCCAGCATTTT
CDR3: CASSLGLNNQPQHF

size: NA
V: TRBV3-1/TRBV3-2
J: TRBJ1-4
D: NA
DNA: TGTGCCAGCAGCCACACTTCCGGGAGCGGTGAAAAACTGTTTTTT
CDR3: CASSHTSGSGEKLFF

size: once
V: TRBV5-1
J: TRBJ1-4
D: NA
DNA: TGCGCCAGCAGCTTGGGTAGGGGTGATGAAAAACTGTTTTTT
CDR3: CASSLGRGDEKLFF

size: NA
V: TRBV3-1/TRBV3-2
J: TRBJ2-1
D: TRBD2
DNA: TGTGCCAGCAGCCCACTAGCGGCCAACAATGAGCAGTTCTTC
CDR3: CASSPLAANNEQFF

size: NA
V: TRBV29-1
J: TRBJ2-5
D: TRBD2
DNA: TGCAGCGGGGGACTAATAGAGACCCAGTACTTC
CDR3: CSGGLIETQYF

size: NA
V: TRBV10-3
J: TRBJ1-5
D: TRBD1
DNA: TGTGCCATCAGTGAGTCTAAGGGAGGGACAGGGGGCCTTCGCAATCAGCCCCAGCATTTT
CDR3: CAISESKGGTGGLRNQPQHF

size: NA
V: TRBV4-1
J: TRBJ2-1
D: TRBD2
DNA: TGCGCCAGCAGCCAAGTCCCTAGCGGTTACAATGAGCAGTTCTTC
CDR3: CASSQVPSGYNEQFF

size: NA
V: TRBV29-1
J: TRBJ2-7
D: NA
DNA: TGCAGCGTTGAAATCCCGGGGCAGGGGACGGCCTACGAGCAGTACTTC
CDR3: CSVEIPGQGTAYEQYF

size: NA
V: TRBV29-1
J: TRBJ1-1
D: TRBD1
DNA: TGCAGCGTTGAGACGGGACAGGGCTTCCCTGAAGCTTTCTTT
CDR3: CSVETGQGFPEAFF

size: few
V: TRBV4-1
J: TRBJ2-7
D: NA
DNA: TGCGCCAGCAGCCAAGAGATTGTCGGCAGGGTTGTCTCCTACGAGCAGTACTTC
CDR3: CASSQEIVGRVVSYEQYF

size: NA
V: TRBV28
J: TRBJ1-3
D: TRBD1
DNA: TGTGCCAGCAGTGCCCTACCCGGGGGGACAGGGCGCGGAAACACCATATATTTT
CDR3: CASSALPGGTGRGNTIYF

size: NA
V: TRBV5-1
J: TRBJ2-3
D: NA
DNA: TGCGCCAGCAGCTTGGGGCTCGTGAGCACAGATACGCAGTATTTT
CDR3: CASSLGLVSTDTQYF

size: NA
V: TRBV27
J: TRBJ2-5
D: TRBD2
DNA: TGTGCCAGCAGTTTCGCCGGGGGGGTCTGGGAGACCCAGTACTTC
CDR3: CASSFAGGVWETQYF

size: NA
V: TRBV7-2
J: TRBJ1-2
D: NA
DNA: TGTGCCAGCAGCCCCCGCGCCTATGGCTACACCTTC
CDR3: CASSPRAYGYTF

size: NA
V: TRBV29-1
J: TRBJ2-1
D: TRBD2
DNA: TGCAGCGTCGGGACTATCCCGGGCAATGAGCAGTTCTTC
CDR3: CSVGTIPGNEQFF

size: NA
V: TRBV19
J: TRBJ1-1
D: NA
DNA: TGTGCCAGTAGTATTAGAATCGGTATCACTGAAGCTTTCTTT
CDR3: CASSIRIGITEAFF

size: NA
V: TRBV5-4
J: TRBJ2-2
D: NA
DNA: TGTGCCAGCAGCTTGGGACAGGGAGGTCGCGGGGAGCTGTTTTTT
CDR3: CASSLGQGGRGELFF